The 21 T cell receptor beta chains given below trace back to one sample, sequenced in a study of blood T cell repertoires in COVID-19. Assay: immunoSEQ multiplex PCR; the TCRdb copy retains only in-frame clones and omits some. The table includes tens of thousands of clones, about nine tenths detected once. Material for sequencing was peripheral blood. The source is a man in his fifties or sixties with acute or convalescent COVID-19.

V usage is TRBV2 and J usage is TRBJ2-7, with 7 nucleotides matching TRBD1. The CDR3 is 14 amino acids. Germline V CDR1 and CDR2: SNHLY, FYNNEI. V trimming: 6 bases; J trimming: 0 bases; junction bases outside the gene matches: 5. CDR3 DNA sequence: TGTGCCAGCAGGCAACAGGGGAGCTCCTACGAGCAGTACTTC. Translation: CASRQQGSSYEQYF. The full variable domain, in which reference TRBV2 and TRBJ2-7 provide the parts outside the CDR3, is EPEVTQTPSHQVTQMGQEVILRCVPISNHLYFYWYRQILGQKVEFLVSFYNNEISEKSEIFDDQFSVERPDGSNFTLKIRSTKLEDSAMYFCASRQQGSSYEQYFGPGTRLTVT.

The chain employs TRBV6-6 and TRBJ2-5; tentatively, D is TRBD2 (6 bases). Germline assignment: CDR1 MNHNY and CDR2 SVGAGI (reference sequence). The CDR3 runs to 12 residues. V shed 7 bases and J shed 4 bases, with 10 bases lying between them. CDR3 residues: CASMRGGETQYF. CDR3 bases: TGTGCCAGCATGCGGGGAGGAGAGACCCAGTACTTC.

V usage is TRBV7-9 and J usage is TRBJ2-1, with TRBD1 identical over 10 bases. After removal of 1 base from V and 3 bases from J, the junction contained 3 bases not matched to a gene. The germline gives CDR1 SEHNR, CDR2 FQNEAQ (reference sequence). The CDR3 extends over 16 amino acids. CDR3 sequence: CASSLDGDRGYNEQFF. CDR3 DNA: TGTGCCAGCAGCTTAGACGGGGACAGGGGCTACAATGAGCAGTTCTTC.

V gene TRBV12-3 or TRBV12-4 combines with J gene TRBJ2-7; no clear D. The CDR3 sequence is 11 residues long. V lost 6 bases and J 3 bases, leaving 6 bases between the germline ends. The CDR3 reads CASSKIYEQYF. DNA for the CDR3: TGTGCCAGCAGCAAAATCTACGAGCAGTACTTC.

In its sample, this clone was seen once. The V and J genes are TRBV12-3 or TRBV12-4 and TRBJ2-3, with D possibly matching TRBD2 (6 bases). CDR3 size: 13 residues. V lost 5 bases to trimming and J lost 9 bases, with 15 bases between them. The CDR3 loop is CASSVLGGGTQYF. The CDR3 DNA reads TGTGCCAGCAGTGTCCTGGGGGGAGGCACGCAGTATTTT.

V usage is TRBV7-9 and J usage is TRBJ2-2, with D unclear. Trimming removed 1 base from V and 7 bases from J, with 4 bases in between. Looked up from germline, CDR1 is SEHNR and CDR2 is FQNEAQ (reference sequence). The CDR3 length is 12 residues. The CDR3 DNA reads as TGTGCCAGCAGCTTAGACGGCGGGGAGCTGTTTTTT. Its protein product is CASSLDGGELFF.

The rearrangement joins TRBV27 to TRBJ2-2, with 9 bases identical to TRBD2. V shed 7 bases, J shed 3 bases, and the junction held 12 bases outside the gene matches. There are 17 residues in the CDR3. The V gene's germline CDR1 is MNHEY and CDR2 SMNVEV (reference sequence). CDR3 in amino acids: CASTSLSGRTDTGELFF. CDR3 nucleotide sequence: TGTGCCAGCACCAGTCTTAGCGGGAGAACGGACACCGGGGAGCTGTTTTTT.

The chain links TRBV6-5 to TRBJ1-5; D may be TRBD1 (6 bases). Per the germline V gene, CDR1 is MNHEY and CDR2 is SVGAGI. Trimming pared 6 bases from V and 3 bases from J, leaving 12 bases between. This CDR3 has 14 amino acids. The CDR3 sequence is CASRGATANQPQHF. The CDR3 DNA reads as TGTGCCAGCAGGGGGGCCACCGCCAATCAGCCCCAGCATTTT.

The chain recombines TRBV6-1 with TRBJ1-4; D not resolved. V lost 3 bases, J lost 7 bases, and 15 bases lay in between. Germline values: CDR1 MNHNS, CDR2 SASEGT. CDR3 size: 15 residues. CDR3 sequence reads: CASSDAGGSGEKLFF. CDR3 DNA: TGTGCCAGCAGTGACGCGGGAGGAAGCGGTGAAAAACTGTTTTTT.

The rearrangement links TRBV6-6 to TRBJ1-5; D is uncertain. V was cut by 5 bases and J by 3 bases, with 11 bases left in between. The CDR3 is 14 amino acids. The germline CDR1 and CDR2 sequences are MNHNY and SVGAGI (reference sequence). CDR3 nucleotide sequence: TGTGCCAGCAGTCACCACCGGGACAATCAGCCCCAGCATTTT. As protein: CASSHHRDNQPQHF.

V is TRBV6-5 and J is TRBJ2-5; 12 bases fit TRBD2. J gave up 5 bases and V 7 bases, and 2 bases lay outside the gene matches. The CDR3 consists of 13 residues. Germline loops: CDR1 MNHEY, CDR2 SVGAGI. CDR3 region: CASTLAGGETQYF. The CDR3 coding sequence is TGTGCCAGCACCCTAGCGGGGGGGGAGACCCAGTACTTC.

The J gene is TRBJ2-1, the V gene TRBV7-9; 12 bases are a match to TRBD1. Germline V gives CDR1 SEHNR, CDR2 FQNEAQ (reference sequence). The length of the CDR3 is 17 residues. V trimming: 5 bases; J trimming: 4 bases; junction bases outside the gene matches: 9. CDR3 coding DNA: TGTGCCAGCAGCCATTCAGGGACAGGGGGCCTTTACAATGAGCAGTTCTTC. This sequence encodes CASSHSGTGGLYNEQFF.

This chain connects TRBV19 to TRBJ1-1; the match to TRBD1 covers 8 bases. The CDR3 has 15 amino acids. Germline V lookup: CDR1 LNHDA, CDR2 SQIVND (reference sequence). V was clipped by 3 bases and J by 0 bases; unmatched bases: 3. Here the CDR3 DNA reads TGTGCCAGTAGTATGGGGACAGGTTTGAACACTGAAGCTTTCTTT. It yields the protein CASSMGTGLNTEAFF.

The rearrangement links TRBV13 to TRBJ2-7, with TRBD2 identical over 8 bases. Germline CDR1 is PRHDT and CDR2 is FYEKMQ (reference sequence). The CDR3 loop spans 15 amino acids. With V trimmed by 5 bases and J by 2 bases, 8 bases remained unmatched. The CDR3 sequence is CASSPRGSGAYEQYF. CDR3 sequence (DNA): TGTGCCAGCAGCCCTCGGGGTAGCGGGGCCTACGAGCAGTACTTC. Full variable domain (rest looked up from reference TRBV13 and TRBJ2-7): AAGVIQSPRHLIKEKRETATLKCYPIPRHDTVYWYQQGPGQDPQFLISFYEKMQSDKGSIPDRFSAQQFSDYHSELNMSSLELGDSALYFCASSPRGSGAYEQYFGPGTRLTVT.

The genes are TRBV7-2 and TRBJ2-3; 7 bases match TRBD2. Looked up from germline, CDR1 is SGHTA and CDR2 is FQGNSA. This CDR3 has 18 residues. The ends lost 5 bases at V and 0 bases at J; junction bases unmatched: 14. The CDR3 region is CASSLQGGAGPSTDTQYF. CDR3 in DNA: TGTGCCAGCAGCCTACAAGGTGGAGCGGGACCAAGCACAGATACGCAGTATTTT.

V gene TRBV5-6 combines with J gene TRBJ1-6, with 9 bases that match TRBD1. CDR1 and CDR2 from the germline V gene are SGHDT and YYEEEE. V trimming: 4 bases; J trimming: 9 bases; junction bases outside the gene matches: 8. CDR3 length: 15 amino acids. In DNA form, the CDR3 reads TGTGCCAGCAGCCAAACAGGGGGCAGAAGTTCACCCCTCCACTTT. Encoded protein: CASSQTGGRSSPLHF.

This chain connects TRBV3-1 (or the pseudogene TRBV3-2) to TRBJ1-4, with 8 nucleotides matching TRBD1. The CDR3 totals 16 residues. V was clipped by 4 bases and J by 5 bases; unmatched bases: 9. The germline CDR1 and CDR2 sequences are LGHDT and YNNKEL (reference sequence). DNA of the CDR3: TGTGCCAGCAGCCTAGGACAGGGAGCTTTAAATGAAAAACTGTTTTTT. Protein: CASSLGQGALNEKLFF.

In nucleotides, the CDR3 is TGTGCCAGCAGTTACAGAGGGGGCTCCCTCGAGACCCAGTACTTC. Protein product: CASSYRGGSLETQYF. The J gene is TRBJ2-5, the V gene TRBV6-2 or TRBV6-3, with 7 bases lining up with TRBD1. CDR1 is MNHEY and CDR2 is SVGEGT in the germline V gene. The trim removed 2 bases at V and 5 bases at J, leaving 8 bases unmatched. The CDR3 length is 15 residues.

J is TRBJ2-1 and V is TRBV20-1; 13 bases fit TRBD2. The trim removed 3 bases at V and 0 bases at J, leaving 5 bases unmatched. Germline V gene data show CDR1 as DFQATT and CDR2 as SNEGSKA (reference sequence). The CDR3 loop spans 17 amino acids. The CDR3 bases are TGCAGTGCTAGTAGACTAGCGGGGGGTTTCTCCTACAATGAGCAGTTCTTC. As protein: CSASRLAGGFSYNEQFF.

This clone was counted only a few times. The genes are TRBV7-8 and TRBJ2-1, with 13 bases fitting TRBD2. The CDR3 spans 16 residues. Germline CDR1 is SGHVS and CDR2 is FQNEAQ. With V trimmed by 3 bases and J by 8 bases, 7 bases remained unmatched. The CDR3 DNA sequence: TGTGCCAGCAGCTTCCAACTAGCGGGGGGGCTCTATGAGCAGTTCTTC. Protein product: CASSFQLAGGLYEQFF.

The chain is built from TRBV3-1 (or the pseudogene TRBV3-2) and TRBJ1-6; D gene uncertain. The germline V gene has CDR1 LGHDT and CDR2 YNNKEL (reference sequence). Between the trimmed V and J ends, which lost 0 bases and 1 base, there was a span of 4 bases. The CDR3 totals 15 residues. CDR3 nucleotides: TGTGCCAGCAGCCAAGATTATTCCTATAATTCACCCCTCCACTTT. Protein: CASSQDYSYNSPLHF.